The 8 T cell receptor beta chains below come from one sample, sequenced in a study of blood T cell repertoires in COVID-19. Libraries were prepared by immunoSEQ multiplex PCR; TCRdb keeps only in-frame clonotypes and omits some of them. The sample comprises roughly 300,000 clones, about 88% of which are singletons, and 1% rests with the top ten. The sequenced sample consisted of PBMCs or T cells enriched from blood (not recorded which). The receptors come from a woman aged 25 to 39 who had recovered from COVID-19.

The chain uses TRBV27 and TRBJ2-1; tentative D call: TRBD1 (6 bases). CDR3 length equals 16 residues. Trimming cost V 1 base and J 0 bases, with 10 bases left between them. CDR1 MNHEY and CDR2 SMNVEV come from the germline V gene (reference sequence). DNA for the CDR3: TGTGCCAGCAGTTTATTGGGGACACCCTCCTACAATGAGCAGTTCTTC. Translation gives CASSLLGTPSYNEQFF.

The V gene is TRBV3-1 (or the pseudogene TRBV3-2), the J gene TRBJ2-5; the D gene is possibly TRBD2 (7 bases). Trimming pared 5 bases from V and 1 base from J, leaving 23 bases between. CDR3 size: 18 residues. Germline V gives CDR1 LGHDT, CDR2 YNNKEL (reference sequence). Here the CDR3 reads CASSYGSLGRGRQETQYF. The CDR3 bases are TGTGCCAGCAGCTACGGCTCCCTTGGGCGGGGGCGCCAAGAGACCCAGTACTTC.

This rearrangement joins TRBV7-9 to TRBJ1-6, with D hard to call. The germline V and J ends were trimmed by 0 bases and 10 bases, with 19 bases remaining between them. The CDR3 spans 17 residues. Germline values: CDR1 SEHNR, CDR2 FQNEAQ (reference sequence). The CDR3 loop reads CASSLAREKRWPSPLHF. The CDR3 DNA follows: TGTGCCAGCAGCTTAGCGAGGGAAAAAAGGTGGCCGTCACCCCTCCACTTT.

Written as DNA, the CDR3 is TGTGCCTGGGAGAATGAGGGCGCCAGTGGTGGCTACACCTTC. It specifies CAWENEGASGGYTF. The J gene is TRBJ1-2, the V gene TRBV30; D gene uncertain. Germline V lookup: CDR1 GTSNPN, CDR2 SVGIG (reference sequence). This CDR3 has 14 amino acids. V gave up 5 bases and J gave up 7 bases, with 20 bases separating them.

The chain carries TRBV29-1 and TRBJ1-2; TRBD1 is a possible D gene (5 bases). The V gene lost 3 bases and the J gene lost 2 bases, with 19 bases spanning the gap. The CDR3 is made up of 16 amino acids. CDR1 and CDR2 from the germline V gene are SQVTM and ANQGSEA. CDR3 protein: CSVDLLFGGRNYGYTF. The CDR3 nucleotides are TGCAGCGTTGATCTCCTCTTCGGGGGACGGAACTATGGCTACACCTTC.

The rearrangement links TRBV14 to TRBJ1-6; D not certain. Germline V gene sequence: CDR1 SGHDN, CDR2 FVKESK. Between the trimmed V and J ends, which lost 0 bases and 6 bases, there was a span of 6 bases. The CDR3 runs to 14 residues. CDR3 in amino acids: CASSQEFRNSPLHF. The DNA for the CDR3 is TGTGCCAGCAGCCAAGAATTTCGTAATTCACCCCTCCACTTT.

J is TRBJ2-7 and V is TRBV19; the D gene is possibly TRBD1 (6 bases). The germline gives CDR1 LNHDA, CDR2 SQIVND (reference sequence). Trimming left V 3 bases short and J 3 bases short, with 12 bases between. This CDR3 comprises 14 residues. CDR3 nucleotides: TGTGCCAGTAGTATTCGGGGACAATTCTACGAGCAGTACTTC. Its protein is CASSIRGQFYEQYF. Supplemented by reference TRBV19 and TRBJ2-7, the full variable domain reads DGGITQSPKYLFRKEGQNVTLSCEQNLNHDAMYWYRQDPGQGLRLIYYSQIVNDFQKGDIAEGYSVSREKKESFPLTVTSAQKNPTAFYLCASSIRGQFYEQYFGPGTRLTVT.

The chain combines TRBV27 with TRBJ2-7, with TRBD2 matching 14 bases. Germline CDR1 reads MNHEY; CDR2 reads SMNVEV (reference sequence). CDR3 length equals 17 residues. V shed 4 bases, J shed 3 bases, and the junction held 8 bases outside the gene matches. CDR3 nucleotides: TGTGCCAGCAGTTCCTGGACTAGCGGGGGGTTTTACTACGAGCAGTACTTC. Translation: CASSSWTSGGFYYEQYF.